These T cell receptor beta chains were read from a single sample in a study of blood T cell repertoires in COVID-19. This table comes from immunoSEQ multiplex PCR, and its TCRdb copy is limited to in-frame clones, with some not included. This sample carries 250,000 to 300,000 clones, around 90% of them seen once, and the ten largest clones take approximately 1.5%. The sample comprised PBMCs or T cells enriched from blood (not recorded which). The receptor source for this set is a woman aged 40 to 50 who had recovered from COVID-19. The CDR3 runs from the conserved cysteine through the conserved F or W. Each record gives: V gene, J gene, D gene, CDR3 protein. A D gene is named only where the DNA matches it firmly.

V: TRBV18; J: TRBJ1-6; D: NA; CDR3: CASSPNSNSPLHF
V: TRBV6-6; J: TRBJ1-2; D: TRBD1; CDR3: CASRTGTGVNYGYTF
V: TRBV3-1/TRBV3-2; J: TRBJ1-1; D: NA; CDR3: CASSPLGGTEAFF
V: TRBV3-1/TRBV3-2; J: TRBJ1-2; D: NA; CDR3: CASSQSQGGGYTF
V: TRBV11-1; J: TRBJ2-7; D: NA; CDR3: CASSLGGTLSGEQYF
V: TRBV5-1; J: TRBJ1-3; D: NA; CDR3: CASRGTGALSGNTIYF
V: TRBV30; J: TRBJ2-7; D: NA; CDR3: CAWTKSYEQYF
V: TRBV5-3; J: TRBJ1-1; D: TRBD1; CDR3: CARSGSGQVENTEAFF
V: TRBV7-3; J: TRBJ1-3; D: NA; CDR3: CASSLERGDTIYF
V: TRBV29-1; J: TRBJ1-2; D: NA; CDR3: CSVEDPAGGGYGYTF
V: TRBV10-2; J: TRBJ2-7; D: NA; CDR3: CASSEYYYEQYF
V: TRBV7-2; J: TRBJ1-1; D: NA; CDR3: CASSPSPWGGRYTEAFF
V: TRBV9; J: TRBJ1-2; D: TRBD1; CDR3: CASSARQGTLDGYTF
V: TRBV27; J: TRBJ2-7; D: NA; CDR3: CASSSELASDEQYF
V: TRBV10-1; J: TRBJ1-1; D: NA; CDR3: CASRALEAFF
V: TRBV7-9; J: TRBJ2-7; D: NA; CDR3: CASSLATQGYPYEQYF
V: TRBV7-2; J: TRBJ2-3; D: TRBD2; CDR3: CASSLNRLAGFMYF
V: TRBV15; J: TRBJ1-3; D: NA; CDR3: CATSLLGGPPSGNTIYF
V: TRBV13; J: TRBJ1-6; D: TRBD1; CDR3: CASSGRDRDSPLHF
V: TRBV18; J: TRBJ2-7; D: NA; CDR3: CASSPQAGPSYEQYF
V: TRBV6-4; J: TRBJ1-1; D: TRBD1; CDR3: CASSPTGVDTEAFF
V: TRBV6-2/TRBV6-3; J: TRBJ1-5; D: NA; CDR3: CASSYGPVRPQHF
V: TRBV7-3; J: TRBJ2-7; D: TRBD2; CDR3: CASSLLAGYEQYF
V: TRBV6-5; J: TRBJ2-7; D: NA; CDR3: CASSRGREVHEQYF
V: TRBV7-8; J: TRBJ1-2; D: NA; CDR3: CASSLAPGEGGYTF
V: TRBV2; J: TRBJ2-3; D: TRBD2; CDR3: CASRGGVLGTDTQYF
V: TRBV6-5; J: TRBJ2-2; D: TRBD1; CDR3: CASTVTGAVTGELFF
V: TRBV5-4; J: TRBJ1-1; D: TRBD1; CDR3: CASSSGGEAEAFF
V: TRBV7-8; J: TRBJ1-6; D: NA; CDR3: CASSLLQWNSPLHF
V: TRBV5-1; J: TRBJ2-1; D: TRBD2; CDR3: CASSLAPSGGDIYNEQFF
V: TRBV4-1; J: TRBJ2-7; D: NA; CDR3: CASSQEGVGSYEQYF
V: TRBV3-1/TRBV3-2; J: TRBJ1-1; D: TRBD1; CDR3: CASSPGQRNTEAFF
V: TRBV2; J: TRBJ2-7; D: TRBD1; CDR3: CASSSGTGFLEQYF
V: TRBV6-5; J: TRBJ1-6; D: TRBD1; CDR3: CASSIGGTDNSPLHF
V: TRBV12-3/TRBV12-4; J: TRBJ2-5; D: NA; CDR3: CASSHSGTQYF
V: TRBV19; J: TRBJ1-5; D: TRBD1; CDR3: CASSMWTGFSSNQPQHF
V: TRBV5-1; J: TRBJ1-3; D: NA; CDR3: CASSHEPGHSGNTIYF
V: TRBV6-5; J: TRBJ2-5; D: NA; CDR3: CASMWAGETQYF
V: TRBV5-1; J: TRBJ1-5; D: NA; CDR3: CASSRRVLQPQHF
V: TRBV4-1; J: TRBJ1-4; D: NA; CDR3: CASSHPDSPNEKLFF
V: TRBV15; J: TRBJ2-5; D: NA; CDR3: CATSRRRQETQYF
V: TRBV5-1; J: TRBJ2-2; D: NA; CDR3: CASSFLGGAGGELFF
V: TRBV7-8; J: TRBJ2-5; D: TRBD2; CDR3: CASSLSSRLAGFKETQYF
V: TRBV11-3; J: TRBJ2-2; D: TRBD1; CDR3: CASSPSTGGIGELFF
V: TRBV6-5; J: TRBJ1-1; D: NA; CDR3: CASSFDRLNTEAFF
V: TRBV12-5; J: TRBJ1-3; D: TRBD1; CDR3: CASGEGQLTGSGSGNTIYF
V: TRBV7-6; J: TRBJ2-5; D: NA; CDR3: CASSLGGISYQETQYF